These 16 T cell receptor beta chains were all obtained from the same sample, sequenced in a study of response to subunit inactivated influenza vaccine. Using its own MiXCR run on the RT-PCR reads, TCRdb lists one record per CDR3 protein. The data show more than 250,000 distinct CDR3 sequences, around a fifth seen once. This sample comprised PBMCs from blood, obtained less than 22 months after vaccination. These receptors were taken from a man aged 50-75 years who received an inactivated influenza vaccine.

The table lists this clonotype with a few counts. This chain links TRBV6-5 with TRBJ2-7; tentatively, D is TRBD2 (6 bases). The CDR3 has 13 residues. CDR1 is MNHEY, CDR2 SVGAGI, per germline. The germline V and J ends were trimmed by 2 bases and 6 bases, with 11 bases remaining between them. The CDR3 DNA follows: TGTGCCAGCAGTTACCGAGGAGGGCTCGAGCAGTACTTC. Translation: CASSYRGGLEQYF.

This chain connects TRBV5-1 to TRBJ2-1; 12 bases are a match to TRBD1. Germline V gives CDR1 SGHRS, CDR2 YFSETQ. This CDR3 spans 14 amino acids. The trim removed 4 bases at V and 10 bases at J, leaving 6 bases unmatched. CDR3 bases: TGCGCCAGCAGCCCGGGACAGGGGGCAAGGGAGCAGTTCTTC. This sequence encodes CASSPGQGAREQFF.

The gene calls are TRBV27 and TRBJ2-2; TRBD1 matches 10 bases. CDR3 size: 14 residues. V trimming: 4 bases; J trimming: 6 bases; junction bases outside the gene matches: 2. The germline gives CDR1 MNHEY, CDR2 SMNVEV (reference sequence). Here the CDR3 reads CASSWDRGAGELFF. DNA of the CDR3: TGTGCCAGCAGTTGGGACAGGGGTGCCGGGGAGCTGTTTTTT.

The rearrangement links TRBV28 to TRBJ2-3; 7 nucleotides align to TRBD2. Unmatched junction bases numbered 13, after V lost 3 bases and J lost 1 base. Germline loops: CDR1 MDHEN, CDR2 SYDVKM. The CDR3 consists of 18 residues. The CDR3 sequence: CASSLDVWGTSGTDTQYF. The CDR3 nucleotides are TGTGCCAGCAGTTTGGACGTGTGGGGCACTAGCGGCACAGATACGCAGTATTTT.

This clonotype was counted a few times. The chain carries TRBV28 and TRBJ2-1; 7 bases match TRBD2. The CDR3 has 15 residues. The germline V gene has CDR1 MDHEN and CDR2 SYDVKM. The ends lost 7 bases at V and 2 bases at J; junction bases unmatched: 8. The CDR3: CASNLDRGAYNEQFF. The CDR3, as DNA: TGTGCCAGCAACTTGGATCGGGGGGCCTACAATGAGCAGTTCTTC.

This clonotype occurred a few times. The CDR3 loop is CSARGDLHNSPLHF. The CDR3 DNA follows: TGCAGTGCTCGGGGGGACCTGCATAATTCACCCCTCCACTTT. The chain joins TRBV20-1 to TRBJ1-6; maybe TRBD1 (5 bases). The length of the CDR3 is 14 residues. CDR1 is DFQATT and CDR2 is SNEGSKA in the germline V gene (reference sequence). The V gene lost 5 bases and the J gene lost 5 bases, with 13 bases spanning the gap.

J is TRBJ2-3 and V is TRBV20-1, with D possibly matching TRBD2 (6 bases). Germline CDR1 DFQATT, CDR2 SNEGSKA (reference sequence). The CDR3 sequence is 13 residues long. Trimming cost V 3 bases and J 4 bases, with 11 bases left between them. The CDR3 DNA is TGCAGTGCTAGCGGGAGTAGAGCAGATACGCAGTATTTT. Residues: CSASGSRADTQYF.

V and J are TRBV10-3 and TRBJ2-1, with D tentatively TRBD2 (5 bases). CDR1 ENHRY and CDR2 SYGVKD come from the germline V gene. The CDR3 sequence is 16 residues long. V gave up 2 bases and J gave up 6 bases, with 17 bases separating them. CDR3 amino acids: CAISEEWLAGSNEQFF. In DNA form, the CDR3 reads TGTGCCATCAGTGAGGAGTGGCTAGCAGGTTCCAATGAGCAGTTCTTC.

The chain recombines TRBV7-3 with TRBJ2-1; 8 positions match TRBD1. Losses at the gene ends were 5 bases for V and 6 bases for J; bases not matched to a gene: 9. Germline V gene sequence: CDR1 SGHTA, CDR2 FQGTGA. This CDR3 is built from 15 residues. The CDR3 nucleotides are TGTGCCAGCAGCCCGTCAAAGGACAGGGCCAATGAGCAGTTCTTC. Its translation is CASSPSKDRANEQFF.

The chain couples TRBV4-1 to TRBJ1-5; the D is unclear. The germline V gene encodes CDR1 MGHRA and CDR2 YSYEKL. CDR3 length: 16 amino acids. V shed 1 base and J shed 4 bases, with 14 bases lying between them. Here the CDR3 reads CASSQGSVGRNQPQHF. DNA for the CDR3: TGCGCCAGCAGCCAAGGTTCCGTGGGGAGGAATCAGCCCCAGCATTTT.

This clonotype was observed a handful of times. The rearrangement joins TRBV10-3 to TRBJ1-5; possible D gene TRBD1, 6 bases. The CDR3 totals 13 residues. Germline CDR1 and CDR2: ENHRY and SYGVKD. Deletions cut 2 bases from V and 6 bases from J, with 8 bases between. CDR3 nucleotides: TGTGCCATCAGTGAGACAGGGTTTCAGCCCCAGCATTTT. Protein sequence: CAISETGFQPQHF.

The chain recombines TRBV15 with TRBJ2-1; a weak D match, TRBD2 (6 bases). Between the trimmed V and J ends, which lost 3 bases and 4 bases, there was a span of 19 bases. The CDR3 loop spans 17 amino acids. Germline V gene data show CDR1 as LNHNV and CDR2 as YYDKDF (reference sequence). This chain's CDR3 is CATSRSPWEEHYNEQFF. The CDR3 nucleotides read TGTGCCACCAGCAGGAGTCCGTGGGAGGAACATTACAATGAGCAGTTCTTC.

This clonotype was recorded once. The genes are TRBV9 and TRBJ2-3; 10 positions match TRBD2. The CDR3 extends over 17 amino acids. J was trimmed by 2 bases and V by 0 bases; bases with no gene match: 6. The germline gives CDR1 SGDLS, CDR2 YYNGEE. CDR3: CASSVEGLAGVTDTQYF. The CDR3 bases are TGTGCCAGCAGCGTAGAAGGTCTAGCGGGAGTCACAGATACGCAGTATTTT.

The chain is built from TRBV12-3 or TRBV12-4 and TRBJ2-7; 8 bases are a match to TRBD2. The junction had 3 bases not matched to a gene; V was cut back by 2 bases and J by 3 bases. The CDR3 contains 14 residues. The CDR3, as DNA: TGTGCCAGCAGTTTATCGGGACTAGTCTACGAGCAGTACTTC. This codes for CASSLSGLVYEQYF.

This chain joins TRBV9 and TRBJ2-1, with D perhaps assigned TRBD1 or TRBD2 (5 bases each). CDR1 and CDR2 (germline): SGDLS, YYNGEE. V dropped 3 bases and J dropped 0 bases, with 10 bases sitting between them. The CDR3 extends over 15 amino acids. CDR3 residues: CASSAGTLSYNEQFF. CDR3 sequence (DNA): TGTGCCAGCAGCGCTGGGACCCTCTCCTACAATGAGCAGTTCTTC.

V usage is TRBV6-6 and J usage is TRBJ2-7; D uncertain. Looked up from germline, CDR1 is MNHNY and CDR2 is SVGAGI (reference sequence). This CDR3 is built from 11 residues. Deletions cut 6 bases from V and 3 bases from J, with 6 bases between. The CDR3 reads CASRSSYEQYF. The CDR3, as DNA: TGTGCCAGCAGGTCCAGCTACGAGCAGTACTTC.